In its sample, the clone carrying this T cell receptor beta chain was seen a few times. What it binds is not known. Regarding the study as a whole: The larger cohort examined one V-J beta rearrangement, not whole repertoires.

Full-length variable regions came from constant-region reverse primers plus semi-nested Nested Universal Primer A PCR. TCRdb redid the calling of the 5' RACE reads with MiXCR, one entry per CDR3 protein. The top ten hold over 3.5% of the sample, which has about 43,000 distinct CDR3 sequences, around a fifth seen once. The sorted Tregs were CD4+CD25+CD127-/low cells. The TCR originated in a female donor with breast cancer. The sequenced material came from Tregs sorted from a lymph node.

CDR3 amino acids: CAALGVPSMGGRGNTEAFF. The CDR3 bases are TGTGCAGCCCTCGGGGTGCCGAGTATGGGGGGCCGAGGGAACACTGAAGCTTTCTTT. This rearrangement joins TRBV12-3 or TRBV12-4 to TRBJ1-1, with D perhaps TRBD1 (6 bases). The CDR3 consists of 19 residues.